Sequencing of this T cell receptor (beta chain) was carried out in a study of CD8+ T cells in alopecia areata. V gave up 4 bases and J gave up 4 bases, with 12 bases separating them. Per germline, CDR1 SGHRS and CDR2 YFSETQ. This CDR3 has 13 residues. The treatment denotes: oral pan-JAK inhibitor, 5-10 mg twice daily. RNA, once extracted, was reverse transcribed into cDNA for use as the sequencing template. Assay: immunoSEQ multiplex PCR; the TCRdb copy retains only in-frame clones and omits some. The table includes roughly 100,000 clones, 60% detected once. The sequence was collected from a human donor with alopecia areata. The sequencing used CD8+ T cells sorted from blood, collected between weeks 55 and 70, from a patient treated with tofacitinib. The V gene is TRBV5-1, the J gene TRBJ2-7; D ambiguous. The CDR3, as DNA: TGCGCCAGCAGCGCGGCAATAGGTTACGAGCAGTACTTC. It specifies CASSAAIGYEQYF. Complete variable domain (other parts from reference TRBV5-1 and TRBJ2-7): KAGVTQTPRYLIKTRGQQVTLSCSPISGHRSVSWYQQTPGQGLQFLFEYFSETQRNKGNFPGRFSGRQFSNSRSEMNVSTLELGDSALYLCASSAAIGYEQYFGPGTRLTVT.